Listed here are 2 T cell receptor beta chains from one sample, sequenced in a study of cytomegalovirus exposure and HLA in healthy donors. With 60 Vbeta and 13 Jbeta primers, the PCR was carried out. Clones were sequenced by immunoSEQ multiplex PCR, and TCRdb holds only the in-frame ones, with some missing. The sample holds about 76,000 clones, roughly 73% seen once. Sequenced sample: PBMCs. Receptor source: a woman aged 40 to 49 in good health and CMV-seropositive.

The chain joins TRBV2 to TRBJ1-3, with TRBD1 as a possible D gene (5 bases). CDR1 is SNHLY and CDR2 is FYNNEI in the germline V gene. The CDR3 spans 15 residues. The ends were cut back, 6 bases at V and 0 bases at J, with 12 bases in the middle. As DNA, the CDR3 is TGTGCCAGCAGGGTACAGGCCACCTCTGGAAACACCATATATTTT. This translates into CASRVQATSGNTIYF.

This clone is a singleton in its sample. This chain joins TRBV6-6 and TRBJ1-1; 8 bases align to TRBD1. V lost 6 bases and J lost 5; bases outside the gene matches: 11. The germline gives CDR1 MNHNY, CDR2 SVGAGI (reference sequence). This CDR3 spans 15 amino acids. The CDR3 coding sequence is TGTGCCAGCAGAGATAGGCAGGGGGCAGGAACTGAAGCTTTCTTT. It yields the protein CASRDRQGAGTEAFF.